The next 18 T cell receptor beta chains were all read from a single sample in a study of shared clonotypes between healthy human individuals. The naive CD8 fraction comprised CD45RO-negative cells positively selected for CCR7 and excluded terminally differentiated effector memory CD45RA+ cells. Profiled with immunoSEQ multiplex PCR; TCRdb holds only in-frame clones, not every one. This sample has some 800,000 clones, with around 93% found just once. The sample was naive CD8+ T cells sorted from blood. Source of these receptors: a man between 25 and 39 years old in good health.

The CDR3 is CAISGSFDEQFF. For the CDR3, the DNA is TGTGCCATCAGTGGGAGTTTCGATGAGCAGTTCTTC. The chain has TRBV10-3 and TRBJ2-1; D not certain. Trimming left V 4 bases short and J 8 bases short, with 9 bases between. CDR1 and CDR2 (germline): ENHRY, SYGVKD. The CDR3 is 12 amino acids.

V gene TRBV15 combines with J gene TRBJ2-1; 7 bases are shared with TRBD1. The CDR3 length is 14 residues. Germline V gene lookup returns CDR1 LNHNV and CDR2 YYDKDF (reference sequence). After removal of 5 bases from V and 1 base from J, the junction contained 2 bases not matched to a gene. The CDR3 protein is CATSLQGSYNEQFF. The CDR3 nucleotides read TGTGCCACCAGCCTACAGGGGTCCTACAATGAGCAGTTCTTC.

The chain has TRBV6-1 and TRBJ2-1; TRBD2 aligns across 12 bases. CDR1 is MNHNS and CDR2 is SASEGT in the germline V gene. The CDR3 covers 17 residues. The V gene end was trimmed by 2 bases and the J gene end by 0 bases; junction bases not matched to a gene: 2. DNA of the CDR3: TGTGCCAGCAGTGAAATGACTAGCGGGAGCTCCTACAATGAGCAGTTCTTC. Protein product: CASSEMTSGSSYNEQFF.

The chain joins TRBV2 to TRBJ2-7; D gene unclear. This CDR3 region has 14 residues. Trimming pared 6 bases from V and 2 bases from J, leaving 14 bases between. Germline CDR1 reads SNHLY; CDR2 reads FYNNEI. Written as DNA, the CDR3 is TGTGCCAGCAGCCGAATGTTTGGGACCTACGAGCAGTACTTC. Translating gives CASSRMFGTYEQYF. Complete variable domain (other parts from reference TRBV2 and TRBJ2-7): EPEVTQTPSHQVTQMGQEVILRCVPISNHLYFYWYRQILGQKVEFLVSFYNNEISEKSEIFDDQFSVERPDGSNFTLKIRSTKLEDSAMYFCASSRMFGTYEQYFGPGTRLTVT.

The gene calls are TRBV7-9 and TRBJ2-7; 9 bases map to TRBD1. V lost 6 bases and J lost 3; bases outside the gene matches: 9. This CDR3 has 15 residues. Germline V gene lookup returns CDR1 SEHNR and CDR2 FQNEAQ (reference sequence). The chain's CDR3 is CASSPGQGSLYEQYF. The CDR3 nucleotides read TGTGCCAGCAGTCCAGGACAGGGGAGCCTCTACGAGCAGTACTTC.

The chain uses TRBV30 and TRBJ2-7; 7 bases match TRBD2. Germline CDR1 reads GTSNPN; CDR2 reads SVGIG (reference sequence). The junction had 9 bases not matched to a gene; V was cut back by 3 bases and J by 7 bases. The CDR3 has 13 residues. CDR3 residues: CAWRITGGREQYF. The CDR3 coding sequence is TGTGCCTGGAGGATTACGGGAGGCAGAGAGCAGTACTTC.

In its sample, this clone was seen a few times. The V and J genes are TRBV7-9 and TRBJ2-1; tentative D call: TRBD2 (6 bases). CDR1 is SEHNR and CDR2 is FQNEAQ in the germline V gene (reference sequence). V was shortened by 8 bases and J by 5 bases, with 19 bases between the two germline ends. The CDR3 runs 15 residues. The CDR3 coding sequence is TGTGCCAGCCAGCTAGAGGCGGGAATCAACAATGAGCAGTTCTTC. Protein: CASQLEAGINNEQFF.

V and J are TRBV28 and TRBJ2-7, with D tentatively TRBD1 or TRBD2 (8 bases each). V gave up 6 bases and J gave up 5 bases, with 17 bases separating them. Germline CDR1 reads MDHEN; CDR2 reads SYDVKM. The CDR3 has 14 residues. The CDR3 DNA reads TGTGCCAGCAGAGGACAGGGACTAGGGAACGAGCAGTACTTC. As protein: CASRGQGLGNEQYF.

A few counts support this clone. V and J are TRBV27 and TRBJ1-2; D perhaps matches TRBD1 (5 bases). This CDR3 spans 14 amino acids. Germline-derived CDR1 and CDR2 are MNHEY and SMNVEV (reference sequence). The ends were cut back, 5 bases at V and 4 bases at J, with 14 bases in the middle. The CDR3 protein is CASSDSISGYGYTF. CDR3 sequence (DNA): TGTGCCAGCAGTGACAGTATATCGGGCTATGGCTACACCTTC.

J is TRBJ1-1 and V is TRBV7-9, with D possibly matching TRBD1 (6 bases). This CDR3 contains 16 residues. The V end was cut by 4 bases, the J end by 0 bases, with 15 bases between. The germline V gene has CDR1 SEHNR and CDR2 FQNEAQ (reference sequence). In DNA, the CDR3 is TGTGCCAGCAGCTCTTTACAGGGCCGTATGAACACTGAAGCTTTCTTT. Amino acid sequence: CASSSLQGRMNTEAFF.

Details on this clone: The same CDR3 arises from other DNA sequences in this sample as well. The chain employs TRBV19 and TRBJ2-1; D unresolved. Germline V lookup: CDR1 LNHDA, CDR2 SQIVND (reference sequence). The germline V and J ends were trimmed by 3 bases and 4 bases, with 7 bases remaining between them. This CDR3 spans 13 amino acids. In DNA, the CDR3 is TGTGCCAGTAGTATCACAAGTTACAATGAGCAGTTCTTC. It codes for CASSITSYNEQFF.

The J gene is TRBJ2-1, the V gene TRBV4-3; possibly TRBD2 for D (6 bases). The V and J ends lost 3 bases and 9 bases respectively, with 9 bases between them. This CDR3 spans 12 amino acids. From germline, CDR1 is LGHNA and CDR2 YSLEER. This CDR3 is CASSQTGGEQFF. The CDR3 DNA follows: TGCGCCAGCAGCCAGACCGGGGGTGAGCAGTTCTTC.

This clone was seen a handful of times. The rearrangement uses TRBV27 and TRBJ2-7; maybe TRBD1 (6 bases). The length of the CDR3 is 16 residues. V was trimmed by 6 bases and J by 4 bases, leaving 22 bases between them. Germline V gene data show CDR1 as MNHEY and CDR2 as SMNVEV (reference sequence). DNA of the CDR3: TGTGCCAGCAGCATTTCACCGGGACAAATACTTTACGAGCAGTACTTC. It translates to CASSISPGQILYEQYF.

This chain links TRBV19 with TRBJ2-4, with 7 bases lining up with TRBD1. J lost 10 bases, V lost 9 bases, and 15 bases had no gene match. The germline V gene has CDR1 LNHDA and CDR2 SQIVND (reference sequence). The CDR3 is 14 amino acids. CDR3 nucleotides: TGTGCCAGCTCTCCACAGGGGAATTCCCCTATTCAGTACTTC. It encodes CASSPQGNSPIQYF. Combining the CDR3 with reference TRBV19 and TRBJ2-4 gives the whole variable domain DGGITQSPKYLFRKEGQNVTLSCEQNLNHDAMYWYRQDPGQGLRLIYYSQIVNDFQKGDIAEGYSVSREKKESFPLTVTSAQKNPTAFYLCASSPQGNSPIQYFGAGTRLSVL.

This sequence joins TRBV6-1 and TRBJ2-3; no clear D gene. Germline V gene data show CDR1 as MNHNS and CDR2 as SASEGT. The CDR3 extends over 17 amino acids. V lost 2 bases and J lost 5, with 20 bases in between. The CDR3 loop is CASSESAGRNVGDTQYF. The DNA of the CDR3 is TGTGCCAGCAGTGAATCTGCAGGTCGGAACGTGGGAGATACGCAGTATTTT.

The chain is built from TRBV15 and TRBJ2-7; D is unresolved. Trimming shortened V by 3 bases and J by 6 bases, and 9 bases separated the two germline ends. CDR1 LNHNV and CDR2 YYDKDF come from the germline V gene (reference sequence). The CDR3 sequence is 12 residues long. The DNA of the CDR3 is TGTGCCACCAGCAGCTTCCTTTCCGAGCAGTACTTC. This codes for CATSSFLSEQYF.

The rearrangement uses TRBV7-9 and TRBJ2-5; TRBD2 aligns across 9 bases. In germline, CDR1 is SEHNR, CDR2 FQNEAQ (reference sequence). This CDR3 region has 15 residues. Germline trimming cut 5 bases from V and 2 bases from J; bases unmatched to any gene: 6. The CDR3 loop reads CASSAGLALQETQYF. The CDR3 region has the DNA TGTGCCAGCAGCGCGGGACTAGCCTTACAAGAGACCCAGTACTTC.

V and J are TRBV2 and TRBJ2-2, with D tentatively TRBD1 (6 bases). The germline V and J ends were trimmed by 7 bases and 7 bases, with 16 bases remaining between them. CDR1 and CDR2 (germline): SNHLY, FYNNEI. This CDR3 is 14 amino acids long. CDR3 amino acids: CASMLQGPGGELFF. The CDR3 nucleotides read TGTGCCAGCATGCTACAGGGACCCGGCGGGGAGCTGTTTTTT.